This T cell receptor beta chain was observed in a study of cytomegalovirus exposure and HLA in healthy donors. The germline V gene has CDR1 SGHRS and CDR2 YFSETQ. The CDR3 consists of 15 residues. V was pared by 4 bases and J by 2 bases, with 7 bases of the junction left unmatched. Both 60 Vbeta primers and 13 Jbeta primers went into the PCR. Data came from immunoSEQ multiplex PCR; TCRdb stores just in-frame clones and leaves some out. The table includes roughly 180,000 clones, around 80% detected once. Sequenced input: PBMCs. The chain carries TRBV5-1 and TRBJ2-7, with 9 positions matching TRBD1. The TCR was taken from a woman aged 55-70 years in good health and CMV-seropositive. The CDR3 protein is CASSPGTGRTYEQYF. CDR3 nucleotides: TGCGCCAGCAGCCCAGGGACAGGGAGAACCTACGAGCAGTACTTC.